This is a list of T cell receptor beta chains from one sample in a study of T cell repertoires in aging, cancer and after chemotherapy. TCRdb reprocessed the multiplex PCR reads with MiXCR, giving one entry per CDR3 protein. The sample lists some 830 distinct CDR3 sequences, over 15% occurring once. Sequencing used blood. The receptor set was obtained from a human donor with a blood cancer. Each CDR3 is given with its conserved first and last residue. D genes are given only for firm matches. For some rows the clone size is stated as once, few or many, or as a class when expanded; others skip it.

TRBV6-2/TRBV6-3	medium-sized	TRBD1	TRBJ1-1	CASSFPRDRGLNTEAFF	TGTGCCAGCAGTTTCCCTCGGGACAGGGGTCTGAACACTGAAGCTTTCTTT
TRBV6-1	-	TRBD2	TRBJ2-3	CASSYGASGGNTQYF	TGTGCCAGCAGTTACGGTGCTAGCGGGGGGAATACGCAGTATTTT
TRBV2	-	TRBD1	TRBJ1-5	CASSRDRYSNQPQHF	TGTGCCAGCAGTCGGGACAGGTATAGCAATCAGCCCCAGCATTTT
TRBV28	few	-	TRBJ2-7	CASSLASVIYEQYF	TGTGCCAGCAGTTTGGCTAGCGTAATCTACGAGCAGTACTTC
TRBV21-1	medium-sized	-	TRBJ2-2	CASSAGGSGELFF	TGTGCCAGCAGCGCGGGCGGCTCCGGGGAGCTGTTTTTT
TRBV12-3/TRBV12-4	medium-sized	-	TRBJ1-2	CASSAVGAYYGYTF	TGTGCCAGCAGTGCCGTAGGGGCGTACTATGGCTACACCTTC
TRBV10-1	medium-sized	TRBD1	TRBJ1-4	CASSEHTGQVNEKLFF	TGCGCCAGCAGTGAGCATACGGGACAGGTCAATGAAAAACTGTTTTTT
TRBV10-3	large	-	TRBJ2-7	CASSISNPRDEQYF	TGTGCCAGCTCGATTTCCAACCCTAGGGACGAGCAGTACTTC
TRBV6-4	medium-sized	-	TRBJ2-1	CATSNVGVGDYNEQFF	TGTGCCACCTCGAATGTCGGGGTCGGGGACTACAATGAGCAGTTCTTC
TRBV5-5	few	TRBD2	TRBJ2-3	CASSLVASGGTDTQYF	TGTGCCAGCAGCTTGGTGGCTAGCGGGGGCACAGATACGCAGTATTTT
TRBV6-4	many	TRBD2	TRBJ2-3	CASSESSSGSDTQYF	TGTGCCAGCAGTGAGTCTTCTAGCGGGAGTGATACGCAGTATTTT
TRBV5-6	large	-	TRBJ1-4	CASSLAERVDEKLFF	TGTGCCAGCAGCTTGGCCGAAAGGGTCGATGAAAAACTGTTTTTT
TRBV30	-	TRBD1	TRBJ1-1	CAWSWLPGQGNTEAFF	TGTGCCTGGAGTTGGTTACCGGGACAGGGGAACACTGAAGCTTTCTTT
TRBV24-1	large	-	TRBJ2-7	CATSDSGPYEQYF	TGTGCCACCAGTGATTCGGGCCCCTACGAGCAGTACTTC
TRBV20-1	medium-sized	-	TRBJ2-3	CSAATRVGTDTQYF	TGCAGTGCTGCTACTAGAGTTGGCACAGATACGCAGTATTTT
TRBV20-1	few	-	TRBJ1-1	CSAHNEKAFF	TGCAGTGCTCATAACGAAAAAGCTTTCTTT
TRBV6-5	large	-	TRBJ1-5	CASSYSQRNQPQHF	TGTGCCAGCAGTTACTCCCAGAGAAATCAGCCCCAGCATTTT
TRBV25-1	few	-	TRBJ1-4	CASSEAWGTSTNEKLFF	TGTGCCAGCAGTGAAGCATGGGGGACGTCAACTAATGAAAAACTGTTTTTT
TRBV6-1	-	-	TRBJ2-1	CASSDTPGGIYNEQFF	TGTGCCAGCAGTGACACCCCGGGTGGGATCTACAATGAGCAGTTCTTC
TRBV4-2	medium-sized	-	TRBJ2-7	CASSQVPGGNYEQYF	TGTGCCAGCAGCCAAGTTCCTGGGGGAAACTACGAGCAGTACTTC
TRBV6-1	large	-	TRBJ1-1	CASTLSRMNTEAFF	TGTGCCAGCACCCTAAGTCGCATGAACACTGAAGCTTTCTTT
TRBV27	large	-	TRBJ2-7	CASSLWVGYEQYF	TGTGCCAGCAGTTTATGGGTGGGGTACGAGCAGTACTTC